The T cell receptor (beta chain) described here comes from a study of blood T cell repertoires in COVID-19. Profiling relied on immunoSEQ multiplex PCR, and the TCRdb table lists in-frame clones only, not all of them. The profile shows about 200,000 clones, roughly nine tenths of them singletons. The CDR3 consists of 13 residues. Germline V gives CDR1 SQVTM, CDR2 ANQGSEA. With 3 bases removed from V and 5 bases from J, the gap between germline ends came to 13 bases. Sequencing was carried out using peripheral blood. The sequence was obtained from a middle-aged man with acute or convalescent COVID-19. The chain combines TRBV29-1 with TRBJ2-5; possibly TRBD2 for D (5 bases). The CDR3 DNA sequence: TGCAGCGTTGACGAACCGGGGAAGGAGACCCAGTACTTC. It codes for CSVDEPGKETQYF.